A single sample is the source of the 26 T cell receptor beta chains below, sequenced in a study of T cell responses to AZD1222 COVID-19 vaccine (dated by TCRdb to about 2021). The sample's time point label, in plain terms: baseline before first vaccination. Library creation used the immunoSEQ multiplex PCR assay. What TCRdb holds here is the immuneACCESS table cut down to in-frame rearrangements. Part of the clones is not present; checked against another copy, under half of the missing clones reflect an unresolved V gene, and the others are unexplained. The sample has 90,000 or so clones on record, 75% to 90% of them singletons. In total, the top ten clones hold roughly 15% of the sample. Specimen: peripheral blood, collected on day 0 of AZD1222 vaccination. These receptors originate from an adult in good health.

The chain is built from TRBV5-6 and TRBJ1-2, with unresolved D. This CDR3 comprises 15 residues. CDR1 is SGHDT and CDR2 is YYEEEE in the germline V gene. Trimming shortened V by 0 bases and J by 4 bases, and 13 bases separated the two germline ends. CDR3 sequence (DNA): TGTGCCAGCAGCTTGGGGTTCGGGGAGATCTATGGCTACACCTTC. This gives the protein CASSLGFGEIYGYTF.

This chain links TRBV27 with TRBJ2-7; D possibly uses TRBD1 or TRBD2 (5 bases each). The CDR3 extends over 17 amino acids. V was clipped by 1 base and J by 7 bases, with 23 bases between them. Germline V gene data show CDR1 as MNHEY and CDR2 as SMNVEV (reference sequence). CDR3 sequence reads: CASSLLGERDGRTEQYF. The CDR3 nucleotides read TGTGCCAGCAGTTTATTAGGGGAAAGGGACGGGCGCACGGAGCAGTACTTC.

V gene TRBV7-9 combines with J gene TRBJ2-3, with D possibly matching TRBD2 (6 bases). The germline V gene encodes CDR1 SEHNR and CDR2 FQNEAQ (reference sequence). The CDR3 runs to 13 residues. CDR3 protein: CAITERVVDTQYF. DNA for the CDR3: TGTGCTATAACGGAGCGGGTGGTGGATACGCAGTATTTT.

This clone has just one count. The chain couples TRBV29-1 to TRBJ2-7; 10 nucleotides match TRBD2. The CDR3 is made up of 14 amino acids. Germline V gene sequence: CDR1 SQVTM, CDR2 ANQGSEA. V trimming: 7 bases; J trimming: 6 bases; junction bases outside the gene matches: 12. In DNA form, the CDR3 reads TGCAGCGCCTACGGGCTAGCGGGAGACGGCGAGCAGTACTTC. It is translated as CSAYGLAGDGEQYF.

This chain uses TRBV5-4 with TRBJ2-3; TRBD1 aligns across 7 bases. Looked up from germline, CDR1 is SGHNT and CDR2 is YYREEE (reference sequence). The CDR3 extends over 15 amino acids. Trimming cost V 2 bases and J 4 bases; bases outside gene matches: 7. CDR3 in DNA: TGTGCCAGCAGCTTACCCCGACAGGGCGCAGATACGCAGTATTTT. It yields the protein CASSLPRQGADTQYF.

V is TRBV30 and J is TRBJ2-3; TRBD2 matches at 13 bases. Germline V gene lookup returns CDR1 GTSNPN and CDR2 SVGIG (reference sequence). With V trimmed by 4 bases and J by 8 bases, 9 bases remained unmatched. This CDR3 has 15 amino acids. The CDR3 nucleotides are TGTGCCTGGAATCGGGGACTAGCGGGAACTGGTACGCAGTATTTT. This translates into CAWNRGLAGTGTQYF.

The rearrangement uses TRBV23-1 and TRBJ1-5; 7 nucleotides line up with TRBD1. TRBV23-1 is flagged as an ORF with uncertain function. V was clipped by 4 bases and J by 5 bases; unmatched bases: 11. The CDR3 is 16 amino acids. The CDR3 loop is CASSLQGQLGYQPQHF. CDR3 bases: TGCGCCAGCAGTCTACAGGGGCAGTTAGGATATCAGCCCCAGCATTTT.

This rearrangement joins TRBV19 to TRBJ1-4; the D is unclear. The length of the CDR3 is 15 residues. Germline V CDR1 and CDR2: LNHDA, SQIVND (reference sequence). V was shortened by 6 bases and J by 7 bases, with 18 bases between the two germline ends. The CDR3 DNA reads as TGTGCCAGTAGAGGGTTCAGGCGGAACGGTGAAAAACTGTTTTTT. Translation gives CASRGFRRNGEKLFF. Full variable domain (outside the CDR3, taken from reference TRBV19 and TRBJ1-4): DGGITQSPKYLFRKEGQNVTLSCEQNLNHDAMYWYRQDPGQGLRLIYYSQIVNDFQKGDIAEGYSVSREKKESFPLTVTSAQKNPTAFYLCASRGFRRNGEKLFFGSGTQLSVL.

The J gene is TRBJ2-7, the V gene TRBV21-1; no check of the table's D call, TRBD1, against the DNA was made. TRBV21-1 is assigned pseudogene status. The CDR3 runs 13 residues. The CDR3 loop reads CASNLTGTYEQYF. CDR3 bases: TGTGCCAGCAACCTGACAGGGACCTACGAGCAGTACTTC.

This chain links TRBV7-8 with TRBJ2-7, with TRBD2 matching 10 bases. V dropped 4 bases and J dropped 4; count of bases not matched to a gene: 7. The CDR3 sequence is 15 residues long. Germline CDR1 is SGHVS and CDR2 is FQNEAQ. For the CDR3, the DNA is TGTGCCAGCAGCTCCACTAGCGGGATTGTGTACGAGCAGTACTTC. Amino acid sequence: CASSSTSGIVYEQYF.

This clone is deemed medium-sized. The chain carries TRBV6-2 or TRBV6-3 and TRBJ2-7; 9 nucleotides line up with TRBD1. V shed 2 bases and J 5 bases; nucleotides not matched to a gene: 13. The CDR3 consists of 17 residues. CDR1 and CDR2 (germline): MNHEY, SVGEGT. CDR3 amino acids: CASSYPQTYRGHHEQYF. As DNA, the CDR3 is TGTGCCAGCAGTTACCCCCAAACTTACAGGGGGCATCACGAGCAGTACTTC.

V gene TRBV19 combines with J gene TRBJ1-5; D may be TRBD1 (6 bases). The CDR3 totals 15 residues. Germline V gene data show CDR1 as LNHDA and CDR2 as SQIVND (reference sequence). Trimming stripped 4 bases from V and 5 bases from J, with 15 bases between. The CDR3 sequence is CASSNGQSPYQPQHF. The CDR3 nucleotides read TGTGCCAGTAGTAATGGACAGTCGCCCTATCAGCCCCAGCATTTT.

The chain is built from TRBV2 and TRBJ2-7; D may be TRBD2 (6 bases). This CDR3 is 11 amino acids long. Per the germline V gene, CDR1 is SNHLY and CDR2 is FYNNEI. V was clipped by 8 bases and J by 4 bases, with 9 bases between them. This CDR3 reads CASARGYEQYF. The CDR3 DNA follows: TGTGCCAGCGCACGGGGGTACGAGCAGTACTTC. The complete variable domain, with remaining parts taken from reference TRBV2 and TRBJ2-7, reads EPEVTQTPSHQVTQMGQEVILRCVPISNHLYFYWYRQILGQKVEFLVSFYNNEISEKSEIFDDQFSVERPDGSNFTLKIRSTKLEDSAMYFCASARGYEQYFGPGTRLTVT.

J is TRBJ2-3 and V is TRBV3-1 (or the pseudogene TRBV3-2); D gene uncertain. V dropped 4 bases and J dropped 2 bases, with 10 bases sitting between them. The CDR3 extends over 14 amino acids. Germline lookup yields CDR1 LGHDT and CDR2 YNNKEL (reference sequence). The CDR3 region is CASSLLGSTDTQYF. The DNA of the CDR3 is TGTGCCAGCAGCCTGTTAGGTTCCACAGATACGCAGTATTTT.

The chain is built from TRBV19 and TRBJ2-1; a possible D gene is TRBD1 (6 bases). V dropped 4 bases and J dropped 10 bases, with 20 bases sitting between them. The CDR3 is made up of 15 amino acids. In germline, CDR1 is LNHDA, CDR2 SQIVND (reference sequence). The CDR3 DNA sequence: TGTGCCAGTAGTAGTCGGACAGTGAGGCCAATCGAGCAGTTCTTC. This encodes CASSSRTVRPIEQFF.

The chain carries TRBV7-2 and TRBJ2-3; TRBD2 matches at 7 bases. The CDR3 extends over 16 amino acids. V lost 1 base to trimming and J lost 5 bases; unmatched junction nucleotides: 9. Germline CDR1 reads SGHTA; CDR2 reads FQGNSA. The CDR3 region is CASSLVGGRGVDTQYF. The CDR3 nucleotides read TGTGCCAGCAGCTTAGTAGGCGGGAGAGGTGTAGATACGCAGTATTTT.

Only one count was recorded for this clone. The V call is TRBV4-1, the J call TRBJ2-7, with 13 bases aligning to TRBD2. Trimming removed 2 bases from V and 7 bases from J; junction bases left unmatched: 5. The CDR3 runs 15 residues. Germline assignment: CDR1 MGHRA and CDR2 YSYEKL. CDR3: CASSQPGLAGSEQYF. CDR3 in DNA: TGCGCCAGCAGCCAACCGGGACTAGCGGGAAGTGAGCAGTACTTC.

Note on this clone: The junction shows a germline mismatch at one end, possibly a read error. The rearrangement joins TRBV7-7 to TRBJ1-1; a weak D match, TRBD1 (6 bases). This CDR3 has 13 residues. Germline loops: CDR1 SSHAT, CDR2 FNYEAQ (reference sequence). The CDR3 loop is CASSLEQGAEAFF. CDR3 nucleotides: TGTGCTAGCAGCTTAGAACAGGGTGCTGAAGCTTTCTTT.

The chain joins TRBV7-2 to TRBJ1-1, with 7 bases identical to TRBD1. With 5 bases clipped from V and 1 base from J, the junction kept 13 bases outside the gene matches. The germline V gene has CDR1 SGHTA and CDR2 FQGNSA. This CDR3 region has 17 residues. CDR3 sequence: CASSLAGGTRRNTEAFF. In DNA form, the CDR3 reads TGTGCCAGCAGCCTGGCAGGGGGAACAAGAAGGAACACTGAAGCTTTCTTT.

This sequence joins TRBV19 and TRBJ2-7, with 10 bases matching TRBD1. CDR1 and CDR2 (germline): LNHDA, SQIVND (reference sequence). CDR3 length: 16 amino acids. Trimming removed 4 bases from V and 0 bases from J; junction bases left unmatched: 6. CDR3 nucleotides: TGTGCCAGTAGTAGAGACGGGACAGGGGCCTCCTACGAGCAGTACTTC. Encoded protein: CASSRDGTGASYEQYF.

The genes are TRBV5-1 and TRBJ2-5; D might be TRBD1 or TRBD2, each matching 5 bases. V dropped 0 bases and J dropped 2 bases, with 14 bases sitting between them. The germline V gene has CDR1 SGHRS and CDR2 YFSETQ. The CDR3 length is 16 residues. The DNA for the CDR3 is TGCGCCAGCAGCTTGGCTCCCGTCGGGGCTCAAGAGACCCAGTACTTC. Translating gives CASSLAPVGAQETQYF.

CDR3 coding DNA: TGTGCCAGCAGCTTAACCCGGACTAGCGGGAGAGAGCAGTTCTTC. This gives the protein CASSLTRTSGREQFF. V is TRBV7-3 and J is TRBJ2-1; 13 bases fit TRBD2. The CDR3 is made up of 15 amino acids. In germline, CDR1 is SGHTA, CDR2 FQGTGA. V was clipped by 0 bases and J by 10 bases; unmatched bases: 3.

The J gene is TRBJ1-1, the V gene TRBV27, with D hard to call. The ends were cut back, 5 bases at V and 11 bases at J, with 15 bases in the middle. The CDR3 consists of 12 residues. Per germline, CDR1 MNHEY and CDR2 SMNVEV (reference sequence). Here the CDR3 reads CASSTSTRRAFF. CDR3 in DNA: TGTGCCAGCAGTACCTCGACACGACGCGCTTTCTTT.

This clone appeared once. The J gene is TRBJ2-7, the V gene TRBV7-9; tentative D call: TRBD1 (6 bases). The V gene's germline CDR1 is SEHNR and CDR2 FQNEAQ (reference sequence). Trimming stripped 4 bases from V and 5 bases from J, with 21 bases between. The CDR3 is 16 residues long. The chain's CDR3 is CASSSPSVGPGDEQYF. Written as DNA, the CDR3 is TGTGCCAGCAGCTCACCTTCTGTGGGGCCAGGGGACGAGCAGTACTTC.

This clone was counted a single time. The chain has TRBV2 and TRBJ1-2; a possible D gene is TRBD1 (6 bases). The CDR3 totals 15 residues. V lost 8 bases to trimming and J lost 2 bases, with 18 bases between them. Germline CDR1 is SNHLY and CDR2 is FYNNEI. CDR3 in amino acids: CASRKPGTPNYGYTF. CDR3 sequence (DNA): TGTGCCAGCCGTAAGCCCGGGACACCCAACTATGGCTACACCTTC.

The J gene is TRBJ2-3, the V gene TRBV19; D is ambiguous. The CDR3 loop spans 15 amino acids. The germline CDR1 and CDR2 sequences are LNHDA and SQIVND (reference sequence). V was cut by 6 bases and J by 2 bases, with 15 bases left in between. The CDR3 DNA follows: TGTGCCAGTAGCAAAATACAGATGTCCACAGATACGCAGTATTTT. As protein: CASSKIQMSTDTQYF.